The present TCR beta chain was sequenced within a study of cytomegalovirus exposure and HLA in healthy donors. The method was immunoSEQ multiplex PCR; TCRdb's version includes in-frame clones alone and lacks a portion of them. Among more than 95,000 clones, 85% to 95% were seen once, and the ten largest hold 1% to 1.5%. Germline V gives CDR1 MNHNS, CDR2 SASEGT. V was trimmed by 2 bases and J by 1 base, leaving 13 bases between them. The CDR3 is made up of 16 amino acids. Material for sequencing was PBMCs. The V call is TRBV6-1, the J call TRBJ2-3; D is uncertain. The receptor comes from a woman under 30 in good health and CMV-seronegative. The CDR3 reads CASSETPDAGTDTQYF. The CDR3 DNA is TGTGCCAGCAGTGAAACCCCTGATGCGGGCACAGATACGCAGTATTTT.